This T cell receptor (beta chain) originates from a study of human T cells and chemical hapten exposure (dated by TCRdb to the early 2020s). Study-level background: For sensitization, 2% DPC in acetone was applied to a roughly 2 cm by roughly 2 cm area of upper inner arm skin. Throughout the approximately 26-week study period, patients were also given weekly therapeutic DPC doses on the scalp. Patch testing was performed on the upper back with Finn chambers containing 0.01% DPC, and the patch tests were scored after 6 days according to International Contact Dermatitis Research Group standards. Most of the patients in the cohort were female, and the cohort covered alopecia areata with under or over 50% scalp involvement, alopecia totalis and alopecia universalis. Libraries were combined into a pool for sequencing, and differences in TCR yield between samples came mainly from small differences in library volumes within the pool. The study tracked peripheral blood TCR repertoire changes in vivo during primary and secondary sensitization to the hapten diphenylcyclopropenone (DPC) in alopecia patients. Blood was sampled from patients pre-sensitization (week 0) and at 2, 6 and about 24 weeks after DPC sensitization. For TCR sequencing, blood came from over 25 alopecia patients at anywhere from one to four time points (pre-sensitization, 2, 6 and 24 weeks).

Summary of the overall study and its limitations: No change with DPC sensitization was found in the number of TCRs above 1 in 1000 frequency, and no evidence of global repertoire structure alterations was found. Significantly more large CDR3 similarity clusters were formed by expanded TCRs than by pre-sensitization or healthy control sets, consistent with antigen-driven responses. Repeated subsampling changed both the strength of the expansion versus patch-test correlation and the threshold at which the correlation became significant. Because every patient had alopecia, a presumed autoimmune disease, the patients' immune response might differ from that of healthy individuals. The number of PT1 expanded TCRs positively correlated with patch test score, significant at thresholds 8, 16 and 32 but not 4.

The receptor library was made with RACE. Sequencing relied on a NextSeq 500. During library preparation, unique molecular identifiers were attached to individual cDNA molecules so that TCRs could be counted quantitatively and reproducibly. Both TCR alpha and TCR beta chains were sequenced from each blood RNA sample. The study's own analysis went as follows. The median number of TCRs per sample was approximately 98,000, ranging from about 23,224 to 690,600. The Decombinator software suite was used to annotate the V, J and CDR3 of the TCR reads. For the PS versus PT1 abundance plots, all samples were subsampled to the same number of TCRs (28,000). TCRs were defined as expanded if absent before sensitization and observed at least eight times at the 2-week time point. TCRdb took the public reads, trimmed them with fastp at Q25, ran MiXCR for clone calling and kept in-frame beta chains. Rows matching on CDR3 protein sequence are summarized as one entry with the most common DNA and genes. These V and J calls are TCRdb output, not the study's own analysis. The sample table shows about 46,000 distinct CDR3 sequences, and around a tenth are seen once. The ten largest clones represent 11% to 15% of the sample.

This clonotype was observed many times. Its antigen is unknown. No per-base quality is available; no much larger clone lies one base away. V trim: 8 bases; J trim: 0 bases; unmatched bases: 7. Sequences MDHEN (CDR1) and SYDVKM (CDR2) are obtained from the germline V gene. Counted from cysteine to phenylalanine, this CDR3 has 14 amino acids. The DNA shown is the 42-base CDR3, in frame from base 1. In light of the paper, this sample's time point label describes: pre-sensitization, week 0. The treatment or condition label corresponds to: therapeutic diphenylcyclopropenone sensitization with weekly scalp DPC. Blood at each patch-test visit was drawn before the patch test was applied. To be eligible, patients had to be aged 18 to 70, diagnosed with alopecia and judged suitable for DPC therapy, while pregnant patients were excluded. Total RNA was isolated from unfractionated whole blood collected in Tempus Blood RNA tubes.

The specimen was whole blood, collected in connection with sensitization to the hapten diphenylcyclopropenone (DPC). The chain was built from TRBV28 and TRBJ2-7, with 7 junctional bases fitting TRBD2. The sequence derives from a woman in her thirties or forties with alopecia areata. Some clones in this sample may be carry-over from other donors' samples. The CDR3 protein: CASLLAASSYEQYF. The DNA reads as follows: TGTGCCAGCCTCCTAGCGGCTAGCTCCTACGAGCAGTACTTC.